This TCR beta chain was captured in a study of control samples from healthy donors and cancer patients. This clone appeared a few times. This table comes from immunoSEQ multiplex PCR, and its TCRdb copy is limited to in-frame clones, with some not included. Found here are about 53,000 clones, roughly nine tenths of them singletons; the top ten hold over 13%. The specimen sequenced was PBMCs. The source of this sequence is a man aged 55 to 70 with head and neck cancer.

DNA of the CDR3: TGTGCCAGCAGCGTAGACGAGGGTCTGGATTCACCCCTCCACTTT. As protein: CASSVDEGLDSPLHF. The V and J genes are TRBV9 and TRBJ1-6; D unresolved. There are 15 residues in the CDR3. Germline-derived CDR1 and CDR2 are SGDLS and YYNGEE. V was clipped by 0 bases and J by 8 bases, with 12 bases between them.